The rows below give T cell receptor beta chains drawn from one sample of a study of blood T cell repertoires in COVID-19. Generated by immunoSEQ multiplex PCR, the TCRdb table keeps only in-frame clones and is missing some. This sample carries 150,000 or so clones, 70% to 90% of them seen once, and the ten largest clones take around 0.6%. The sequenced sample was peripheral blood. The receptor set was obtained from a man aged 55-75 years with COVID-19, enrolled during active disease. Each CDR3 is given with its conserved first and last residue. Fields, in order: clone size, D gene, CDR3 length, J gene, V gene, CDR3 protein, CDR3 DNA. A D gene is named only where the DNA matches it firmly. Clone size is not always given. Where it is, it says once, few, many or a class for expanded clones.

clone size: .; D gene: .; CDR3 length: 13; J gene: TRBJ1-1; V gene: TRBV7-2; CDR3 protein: CASSSQGLAEAFF; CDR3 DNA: TGTGCCAGCAGCTCACAGGGTTTGGCTGAAGCTTTCTTT
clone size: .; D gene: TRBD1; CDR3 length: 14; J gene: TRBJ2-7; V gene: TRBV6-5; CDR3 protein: CASSPRDRVYEQYF; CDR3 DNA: TGTGCCAGCAGCCCCCGGGACAGGGTCTACGAGCAGTACTTC
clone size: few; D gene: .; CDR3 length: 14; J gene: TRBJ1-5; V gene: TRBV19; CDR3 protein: CASSMQNSNQPQHF; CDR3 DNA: TGTGCCAGTAGTATGCAGAATAGCAATCAGCCCCAGCATTTT
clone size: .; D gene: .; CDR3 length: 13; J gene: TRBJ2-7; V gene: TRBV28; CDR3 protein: CASSTGTPSRQYF; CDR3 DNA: TGTGCCAGCAGTACCGGGACTCCCTCGCGGCAGTACTTC
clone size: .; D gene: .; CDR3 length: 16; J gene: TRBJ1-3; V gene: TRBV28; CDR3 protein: CASRGPSGLSGNTIYF; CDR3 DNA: TGTGCCAGCAGGGGCCCCTCAGGGCTCTCTGGAAACACCATATATTTT
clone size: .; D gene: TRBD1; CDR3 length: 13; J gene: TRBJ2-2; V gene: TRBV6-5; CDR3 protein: CASTADRTGELFF; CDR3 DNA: TGTGCCAGCACGGCGGACAGGACCGGGGAGCTGTTTTTT
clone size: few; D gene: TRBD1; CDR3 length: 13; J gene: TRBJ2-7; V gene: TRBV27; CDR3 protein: CASRTDRGHEQYF; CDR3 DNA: TGTGCCAGCAGAACCGACAGGGGGCATGAGCAGTACTTC
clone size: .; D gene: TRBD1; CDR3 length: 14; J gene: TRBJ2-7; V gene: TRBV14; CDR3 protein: CASSPRQGEGVQYF; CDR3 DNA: TGTGCCAGCAGCCCCCGACAGGGGGAAGGCGTGCAGTACTTC
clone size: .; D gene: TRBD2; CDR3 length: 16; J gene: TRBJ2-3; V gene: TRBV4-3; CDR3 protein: CASSQDSGPSTDTQYF; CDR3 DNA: TGCGCCAGCAGCCAAGATAGCGGGCCAAGCACAGATACGCAGTATTTT
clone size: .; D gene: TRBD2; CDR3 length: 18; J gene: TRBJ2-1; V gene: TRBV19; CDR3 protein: CASTLGLAGGEAYNEQFF; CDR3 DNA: TGTGCCAGTACTCTGGGACTAGCGGGGGGGGAAGCGTACAATGAGCAGTTCTTC
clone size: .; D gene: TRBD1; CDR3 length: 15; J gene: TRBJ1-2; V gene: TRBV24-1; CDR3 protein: CATSDPTGADYGYTF; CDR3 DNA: TGTGCCACCAGTGACCCGACAGGGGCGGACTATGGCTACACCTTC
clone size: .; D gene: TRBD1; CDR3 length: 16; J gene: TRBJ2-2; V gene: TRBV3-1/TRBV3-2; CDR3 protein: CASSQAGTGNTGELFF; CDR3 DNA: TGTGCCAGCAGTCAAGCCGGGACAGGAAACACCGGGGAGCTGTTTTTT
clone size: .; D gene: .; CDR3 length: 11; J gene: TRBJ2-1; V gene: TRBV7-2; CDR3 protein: CASSSRIEQFF; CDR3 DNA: TGTGCCAGCAGCTCGCGGATCGAGCAGTTCTTC
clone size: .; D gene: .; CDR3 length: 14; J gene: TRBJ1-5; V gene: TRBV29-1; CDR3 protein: CSVSTGSGNQPQHF; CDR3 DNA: TGCAGCGTATCCACAGGGAGCGGCAATCAGCCCCAGCATTTT
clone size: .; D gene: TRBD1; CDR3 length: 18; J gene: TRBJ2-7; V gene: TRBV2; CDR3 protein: CASSEVGGGTGFRYEQYF; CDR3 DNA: TGTGCCAGCAGTGAAGTGGGAGGGGGGACAGGGTTTCGGTACGAGCAGTACTTC
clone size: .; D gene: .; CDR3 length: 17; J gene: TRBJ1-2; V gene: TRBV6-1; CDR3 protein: CASSEPSAGRQGYGYTF; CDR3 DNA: TGTGCCAGCAGTGAACCATCGGCCGGACGCCAGGGCTATGGCTACACCTTC
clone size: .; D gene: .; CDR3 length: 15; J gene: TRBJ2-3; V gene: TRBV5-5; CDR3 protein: CASSLAKGVADTQYF; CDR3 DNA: TGTGCCAGCAGCTTGGCAAAGGGGGTTGCAGATACGCAGTATTTT
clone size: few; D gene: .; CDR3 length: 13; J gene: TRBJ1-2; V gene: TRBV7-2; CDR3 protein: CASSLPRLRGYTF; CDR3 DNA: TGTGCCAGCAGCTTGCCCCGACTTCGTGGCTACACCTTC
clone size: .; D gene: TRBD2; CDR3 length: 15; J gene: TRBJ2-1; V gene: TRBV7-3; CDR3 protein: CASSRTSGAGGEQFF; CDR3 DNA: TGTGCCAGCAGCCGGACTAGCGGGGCAGGGGGTGAGCAGTTCTTC
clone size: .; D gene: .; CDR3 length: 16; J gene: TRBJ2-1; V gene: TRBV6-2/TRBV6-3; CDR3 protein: CASSSVRGSSYNEQFF; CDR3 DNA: TGTGCCAGCAGTTCGGTGAGGGGGAGCTCCTACAATGAGCAGTTCTTC
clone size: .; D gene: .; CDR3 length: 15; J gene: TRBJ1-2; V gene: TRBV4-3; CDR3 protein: CASSQDRQGSYGYTF; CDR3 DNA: TGCGCCAGCAGCCAAGATCGGCAGGGATCCTATGGCTACACCTTC
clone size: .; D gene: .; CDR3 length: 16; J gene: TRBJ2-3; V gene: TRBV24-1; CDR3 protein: CATSDSRDSFWDTQYF; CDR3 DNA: TGTGCCACCAGTGATTCCCGGGACTCCTTTTGGGATACGCAGTATTTT
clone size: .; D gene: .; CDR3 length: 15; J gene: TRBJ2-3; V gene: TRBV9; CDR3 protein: CASSVDDGSTDTQYF; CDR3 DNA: TGTGCCAGCAGCGTAGACGACGGGAGTACAGATACGCAGTATTTT
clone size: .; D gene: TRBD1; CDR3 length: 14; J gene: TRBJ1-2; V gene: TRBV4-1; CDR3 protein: CASSQNQGAYGYTF; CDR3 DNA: TGCGCCAGCAGCCAAAACCAGGGGGCGTATGGCTACACCTTC
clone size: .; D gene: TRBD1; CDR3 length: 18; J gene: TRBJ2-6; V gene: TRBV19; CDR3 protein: CASSMGQGSPSGANVLTF; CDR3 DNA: TGTGCCAGTAGTATGGGACAGGGGAGCCCTTCTGGGGCCAACGTCCTGACTTTC
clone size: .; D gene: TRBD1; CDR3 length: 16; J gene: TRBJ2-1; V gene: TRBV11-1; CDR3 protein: CASRSGGLRSYNEQFF; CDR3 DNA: TGTGCCAGCAGGTCAGGGGGATTACGCTCCTACAATGAGCAGTTCTTC
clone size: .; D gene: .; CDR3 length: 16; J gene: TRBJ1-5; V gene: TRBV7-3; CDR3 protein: CASSFNGDKSNQPQHF; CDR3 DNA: TGTGCCAGCAGTTTTAATGGGGACAAGAGCAATCAGCCCCAGCATTTT
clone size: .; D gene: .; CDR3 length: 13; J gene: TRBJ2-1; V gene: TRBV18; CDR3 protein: CASSPSLGNEQFF; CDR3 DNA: TGTGCCAGCTCACCATCCCTCGGGAATGAGCAGTTCTTC
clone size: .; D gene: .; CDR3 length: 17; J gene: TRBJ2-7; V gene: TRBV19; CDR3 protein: CASSIRGTTTTPYEQYF; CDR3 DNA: TGTGCCAGTAGTATCAGAGGTACGACTACCACCCCTTACGAGCAGTACTTC
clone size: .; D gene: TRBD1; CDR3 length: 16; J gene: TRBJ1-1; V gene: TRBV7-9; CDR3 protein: CASSLASGGQGANAFF; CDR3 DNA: TGTGCCAGCAGCTTAGCGTCCGGAGGGCAGGGGGCGAATGCTTTCTTT
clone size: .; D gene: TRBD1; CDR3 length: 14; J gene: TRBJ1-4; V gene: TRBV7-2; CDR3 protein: CASTPDRGGEKLFF; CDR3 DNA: TGTGCCAGCACCCCGGACAGGGGGGGTGAAAAACTGTTTTTT
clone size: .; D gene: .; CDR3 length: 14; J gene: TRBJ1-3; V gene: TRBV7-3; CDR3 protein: CASSAGISGNTIYF; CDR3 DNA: TGTGCCAGCAGCGCAGGGATCTCTGGAAACACCATATATTTT
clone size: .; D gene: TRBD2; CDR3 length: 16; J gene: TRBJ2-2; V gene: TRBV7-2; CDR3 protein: CASSPTGTTNTGELFF; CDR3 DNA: TGTGCCAGCAGTCCTACCGGGACTACGAACACCGGGGAGCTGTTTTTT
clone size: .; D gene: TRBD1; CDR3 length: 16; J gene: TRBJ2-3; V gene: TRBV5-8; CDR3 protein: CASSPQGRFSTDTQYF; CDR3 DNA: TGTGCCAGCAGCCCACAGGGGCGATTTAGCACAGATACGCAGTATTTT
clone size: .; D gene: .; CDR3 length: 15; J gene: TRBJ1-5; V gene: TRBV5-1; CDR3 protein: CASSLVTHSNQPQHF; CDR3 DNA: TGCGCCAGCAGCTTGGTTACTCATAGCAATCAGCCCCAGCATTTT
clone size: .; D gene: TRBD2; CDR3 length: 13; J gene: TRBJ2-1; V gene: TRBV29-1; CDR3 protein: CSHRGAGTVEQFF; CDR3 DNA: TGCAGCCACCGCGGAGCGGGAACGGTTGAGCAGTTCTTC
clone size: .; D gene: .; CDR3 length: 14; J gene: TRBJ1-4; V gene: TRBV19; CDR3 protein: CASRQEGTNEKLFF; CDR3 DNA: TGTGCCAGTAGGCAGGAGGGAACTAATGAAAAACTGTTTTTT
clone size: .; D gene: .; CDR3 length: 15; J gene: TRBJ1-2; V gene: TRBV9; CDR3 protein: CASSVRWEGRPGYTF; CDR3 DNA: TGTGCCAGCAGCGTAAGGTGGGAGGGAAGGCCTGGCTACACCTTC
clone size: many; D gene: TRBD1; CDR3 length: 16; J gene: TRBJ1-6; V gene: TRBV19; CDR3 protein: CASSTTGGRNNSPLHF; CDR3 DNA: TGTGCCAGTAGTACGACAGGGGGCAGAAATAATTCACCCCTCCACTTT
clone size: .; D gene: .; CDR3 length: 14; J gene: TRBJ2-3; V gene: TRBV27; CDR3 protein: CASSLVLASDTQYF; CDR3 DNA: TGTGCCAGCAGTTTAGTCCTAGCGTCAGATACGCAGTATTTT
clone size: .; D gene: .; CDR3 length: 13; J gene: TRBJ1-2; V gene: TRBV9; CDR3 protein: CASSAQDNYGYTF; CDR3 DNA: TGTGCCAGCAGCGCACAGGATAACTATGGCTACACCTTC